Listed below are T cell receptor beta chains from one sample, sequenced in a study of Graves' ophthalmopathy and Graves' hyperthyroidism. In TCRdb, the multiplex PCR reads were re-called with MiXCR into one record per CDR3 protein. The sample includes around 670,000 distinct CDR3 sequences, around 40% of them seen just once. Material for sequencing was peripheral blood. The receptors originated from an adult man with Graves' ophthalmopathy. Both conserved end residues are part of each CDR3. A D gene is named only where the DNA matches it firmly. The size of a clone is reported for some rows only, either as once, few or many, or as a class for expanded clones.

size	D	V	J	DNA	CDR3
many	TRBD2	TRBV7-9	TRBJ2-7	TGTGCCAGCAGTATACTAGCGGGATTCGGCGAGCAGTACTTC	CASSILAGFGEQYF
NA	NA	TRBV7-2	TRBJ1-1	TGTGCCAGCAGCCCGGAGAGGGTTGGCACTGAAGCTTTCTTT	CASSPERVGTEAFF
NA	NA	TRBV20-1	TRBJ1-6	TGCAGTGCCGATACCGGGAAAAGAAATTCACCCCTCCACTTT	CSADTGKRNSPLHF
few	NA	TRBV19	TRBJ1-5	TGTGCCAGTAGTATAGATGTAAGGCGAGGCGGGGACGTCAGCAATCAGCCCCAGCATTTT	CASSIDVRRGGDVSNQPQHF
many	NA	TRBV7-8	TRBJ2-2	TGTGCCAGCAGCGGCAGCGGAAGGGTAGACACCGGGGAGCTGTTTTTT	CASSGSGRVDTGELFF
NA	TRBD1	TRBV5-1	TRBJ1-6	TGCGCCAGCAGCTCCGTCAGTGGGACAGGGGGTTCACCCCTCCACTTT	CASSSVSGTGGSPLHF
NA	NA	TRBV29-1	TRBJ2-2	TGCAGCGTGAGGGAATCCAGGGAGCTGTTTTTT	CSVRESRELFF
NA	NA	TRBV15	TRBJ2-5	TGTGCCAGCAGTTTCGTCAGGGGTGAGACCCAGTACTTC	CASSFVRGETQYF
NA	NA	TRBV7-3	TRBJ2-5	TGTGCCAGCACCATCAGGGGGAGGGCCTTCCAAGAGACCCAGTACTTC	CASTIRGRAFQETQYF
NA	TRBD2	TRBV7-9	TRBJ2-5	TGCGCCAGCAGCCTAACCGGGACTAGCGTTTGGGAGACCCAGTACTTC	CASSLTGTSVWETQYF
many	NA	TRBV20-1	TRBJ2-7	TGCAGTGCTAGAGCCCGGACAGACTACGAGCAGTACTTC	CSARARTDYEQYF
many	TRBD1	TRBV15	TRBJ1-2	TGTGCCACCAGCAGAGGGGGGACCCAAGGGGGCTCTGGCGGCTACACCTTC	CATSRGGTQGGSGGYTF
few	TRBD1	TRBV29-1	TRBJ2-7	TGCAGCAAAGGGACAGGGGAATCCTACGAGCAGTACTTC	CSKGTGESYEQYF
few	NA	TRBV19	TRBJ1-1	TGTGCCAGTACCCCCCTGGACAGTACTTACACTGAAGCTTTCTTT	CASTPLDSTYTEAFF
NA	TRBD1	TRBV29-1	TRBJ1-1	TGCAGCGTAACAGGGGGCGCGTTCACTGAAGCTTTCTTT	CSVTGGAFTEAFF
few	NA	TRBV9	TRBJ2-7	TGTGCCAGCAGCGCGGACACTCTCTCCTACGAGCAGTACTTC	CASSADTLSYEQYF
NA	NA	TRBV7-9	TRBJ2-5	TGTGCCAGCAGCTTAGGGTCAATAATCCAAGAGACCCAGTACTTC	CASSLGSIIQETQYF
NA	NA	TRBV20-1	TRBJ1-4	TGCAGTGCTATTAGAATTGGGGGCACTAATGAAAAACTGTTTTTT	CSAIRIGGTNEKLFF
many	NA	TRBV10-3	TRBJ1-4	TGTGCCATCAGTGAGGGGGGGCAGGATGAAAAACTGTTTTTT	CAISEGGQDEKLFF